A selection of T cell receptor beta chains follows, all from one sample in a study of monozygotic twins with inflammatory bowel disease. From the 5' RACE reads, TCRdb lists one entry per CDR3 protein and no DNA. The sample totals about 160,000 distinct CDR3 sequences; its top ten clones hold 7.4%. The sequencing input was blood. Receptors were obtained from a human donor with ulcerative colitis or Crohn's disease, or a healthy co-twin of an affected twin (not recorded which). The CDR3 runs from the conserved cysteine through the conserved F or W.

v_gene	j_gene	CDR3aa
TRBV24-1	TRBJ2-3	CATSDSGSGGTDTQYF
TRBV29-1	TRBJ1-2	CSVEDFNYGYTF
TRBV3-1	TRBJ1-2	CASSQEGGPTSGYTF
TRBV27	TRBJ2-7	CASSFRSGSYEQYF
TRBV12-3/TRBV12-4	TRBJ2-7	CASSLALGQSYEQYF
TRBV3-1	TRBJ2-5	CASSQDPGLAAQETQYF
TRBV28	TRBJ2-7	CASSTGTGVYEQYF
TRBV30	TRBJ2-7	CAWSVRGLPYEQYF
TRBV7-9	TRBJ1-5	CASSPGQGSSQPQHF
TRBV18	TRBJ2-7	CASSPRGTEGQYF
TRBV12-3/TRBV12-4	TRBJ1-1	CASSLGQLNTEAFF
TRBV27	TRBJ2-2	CASSIRTGGYANTGELFF
TRBV20-1	TRBJ2-3	CSARQKHPRLAGFFTQYF
TRBV5-1	TRBJ2-5	CASSRGQGAQETQYF
TRBV5-5	TRBJ1-4	CASSFGLSTNEKLFF
TRBV14	TRBJ1-2	CASSQDLGGGYTF